This TCR beta chain was observed in a study of CD8 T cells in ankylosing spondylitis. This clonotype was counted at least ten times. Its specificity is unknown. Unmatched junction bases numbered 6, after V lost 0 bases and J lost 6 bases. This CDR3 is 14 amino acids long. CDR1 is SGHRS, CDR2 YFSETQ, per germline. Via MiXCR, TCRdb re-called the 5' RACE reads, giving one row per CDR3 protein. This sample has 150,000 or so distinct CDR3 sequences, with 11% found just once. Broader study findings: Ankylosing spondylitis blood seemed to carry a telltale TCR beta motif made of eight or nine highly homologous variants. Certain motif variants had earlier been reported in reactive arthritis synovial fluid and blood.

The receptor's source is a male donor with ankylosing spondylitis or in good health (not recorded which). The chain employs TRBV5-1 and TRBJ2-7, with 7 positions matching TRBD2. The specimen was blood, either unsorted or a sorted T cell fraction (not recorded which). This chain's CDR3 is CASSLGGGSGEQYF. CDR3 bases: TGCGCCAGCAGCTTGGGAGGCGGGAGCGGCGAGCAGTACTTC. Filled out from reference TRBV5-1 and TRBJ2-7, the complete variable domain reads KAGVTQTPRYLIKTRGQQVTLSCSPISGHRSVSWYQQTPGQGLQFLFEYFSETQRNKGNFPGRFSGRQFSNSRSEMNVSTLELGDSALYLCASSLGGGSGEQYFGPGTRLTVT.